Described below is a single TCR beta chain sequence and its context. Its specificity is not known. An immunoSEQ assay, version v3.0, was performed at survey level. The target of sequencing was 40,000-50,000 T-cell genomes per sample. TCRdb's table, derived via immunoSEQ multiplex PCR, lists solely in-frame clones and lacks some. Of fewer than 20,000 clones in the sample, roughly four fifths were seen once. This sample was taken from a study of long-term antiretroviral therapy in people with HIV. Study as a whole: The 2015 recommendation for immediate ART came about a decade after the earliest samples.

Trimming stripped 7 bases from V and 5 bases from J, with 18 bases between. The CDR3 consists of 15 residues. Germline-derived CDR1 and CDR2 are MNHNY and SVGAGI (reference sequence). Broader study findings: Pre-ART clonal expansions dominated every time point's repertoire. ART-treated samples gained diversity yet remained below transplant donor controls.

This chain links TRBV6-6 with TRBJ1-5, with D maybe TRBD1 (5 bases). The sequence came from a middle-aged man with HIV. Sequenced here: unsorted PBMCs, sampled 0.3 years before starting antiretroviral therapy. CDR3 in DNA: TGTGCCAGCACCCCCGGGGCGTACGTCGATCAGCCCCAGCATTTT. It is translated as CASTPGAYVDQPQHF.